The 18 T cell receptor beta chains in this list originate from one sample, sequenced in a study of Ad26.COV2.S vaccination and SARS-CoV-2 variants. As to treatment: some 20 received Ad26.COV2.S at low or high dose, single or two shots; five or six received placebo; per-sample allocation not given. On day 63 after the first injection, vaccine and placebo recipients gave samples. Sequencing used immunoSEQ multiplex PCR; TCRdb keeps in-frame clones, though not all of them. Here the sample spans 200,000 to 250,000 clones, 88% being singletons. The sequencing here drew on peripheral blood, taken in a trial of Ad26.COV2.S vaccine versus placebo. Receptors originate from a person between 18 and 59 years old who received the Ad26.COV2.S COVID-19 vaccine or a placebo.

The genes are TRBV2 and TRBJ2-1; perhaps TRBD2 as D (6 bases). Per the germline V gene, CDR1 is SNHLY and CDR2 is FYNNEI. The CDR3 covers 15 residues. Trimming stripped 2 bases from V and 0 bases from J, with 8 bases between. This CDR3 reads CASSERGISYNEQFF. The CDR3 DNA sequence: TGTGCCAGCAGTGAACGGGGGATCTCCTACAATGAGCAGTTCTTC.

This clone was found once. The V call is TRBV4-3, the J call TRBJ1-6, with 11 nucleotides matching TRBD1. CDR1 LGHNA and CDR2 YSLEER come from the germline V gene. This CDR3 is 17 amino acids long. V dropped 1 base and J dropped 5; count of bases not matched to a gene: 4. The chain's CDR3 is CASSQVGQGADNSPLHF. The DNA for the CDR3 is TGCGCCAGCAGCCAAGTTGGACAGGGGGCAGATAATTCACCCCTCCACTTT.

This chain uses TRBV7-9 with TRBJ1-1, with D uncertain. CDR1 is SEHNR and CDR2 is FQNEAQ in the germline V gene (reference sequence). This CDR3 region has 16 residues. V dropped 1 base and J dropped 8 bases, with 20 bases sitting between them. In DNA, the CDR3 is TGTGCCAGCAGCTTAGATTGGACTAGCCCTTTGCTGGAAGCTTTCTTT. Translating it yields CASSLDWTSPLLEAFF.

The rearrangement uses TRBV21-1 and TRBJ2-7; TRBD2 is taken as the D call from the table, unchecked against the DNA. TRBV21-1 corresponds to a pseudogene. CDR3 length: 9 amino acids. The CDR3 nucleotides are TGTGCCAGCCCTTACGAGCAGTACTTC. Protein product: CASPYEQYF.

The chain recombines TRBV4-3 with TRBJ2-3; 9 bases match TRBD2. V was pared by 4 bases and J by 6 bases, with 17 bases of the junction left unmatched. The V gene's germline CDR1 is LGHNA and CDR2 YSLEER. This CDR3 comprises 18 residues. The CDR3 nucleotides are TGCGCCAGCAGCCCACCCCCCGGGCTAGCGGGATCAAGGGATACGCAGTATTTT. Residues: CASSPPPGLAGSRDTQYF.

This rearrangement joins TRBV4-1 to TRBJ1-3; D ambiguous. The germline gives CDR1 MGHRA, CDR2 YSYEKL. CDR3 length: 18 amino acids. The germline V and J ends were trimmed by 0 bases and 0 bases, with 15 bases remaining between them. The CDR3 nucleotides are TGCGCCAGCAGCCAAGAAAGCAGCTACTTGAGCTCTGGAAACACCATATATTTT. This sequence encodes CASSQESSYLSSGNTIYF.

This chain connects TRBV7-8 to TRBJ2-4, with 14 nucleotides matching TRBD2. This CDR3 is built from 19 residues. J was trimmed by 5 bases and V by 3 bases; bases with no gene match: 12. CDR1 SGHVS and CDR2 FQNEAQ come from the germline V gene. The DNA of the CDR3 is TGTGCCAGCAGCTTGGTCAGACTAGCGGGAGGGCGGCGGGAAAACATTCAGTACTTC. The encoded protein is CASSLVRLAGGRRENIQYF.

The rearrangement joins TRBV28 to TRBJ1-1; D gene ambiguous. CDR1 and CDR2 (germline): MDHEN, SYDVKM. CDR3 size: 15 residues. The ends were cut back, 5 bases at V and 0 bases at J, with 13 bases in the middle. CDR3 in amino acids: CASSPRLGLNTEAFF. The CDR3 DNA reads TGTGCCAGCAGTCCCCGGTTGGGTTTGAACACTGAAGCTTTCTTT.

The chain recombines TRBV5-4 with TRBJ2-3; TRBD1 agrees at 8 bases. The CDR3 length is 14 residues. V trimming: 4 bases; J trimming: 4 bases; junction bases outside the gene matches: 5. From germline, CDR1 is SGHNT and CDR2 YYREEE (reference sequence). CDR3 sequence (DNA): TGTGCCAGCAGCCCCCAGGGGGCTCCAGATACGCAGTATTTT. It is translated as CASSPQGAPDTQYF.

The chain carries TRBV5-1 and TRBJ1-1; D is possibly TRBD1 (5 bases). CDR1 and CDR2 (germline): SGHRS, YFSETQ. Trimming took 1 base from V and 1 from J, leaving 14 bases between them. The CDR3 runs to 16 residues. CDR3 region: CASSLKPGAPNTEAFF. CDR3 DNA sequence: TGCGCCAGCAGCTTGAAACCCGGGGCCCCGAACACTGAAGCTTTCTTT.

This clone was observed a single time. The chain recombines TRBV15 with TRBJ1-1, with D tentatively TRBD1 (5 bases). The CDR3 sequence is 13 residues long. Trimming took off 0 bases at V and 4 bases at J, with 6 bases between the two ends. The germline V gene encodes CDR1 LNHNV and CDR2 YYDKDF (reference sequence). CDR3 sequence: CATSRERGTEAFF. CDR3 coding DNA: TGTGCCACCAGCAGAGAGAGGGGCACTGAAGCTTTCTTT.

V usage is TRBV28 and J usage is TRBJ2-7; either TRBD1 or TRBD2 may fit D (7 bases each). The V and J ends lost 6 bases and 2 bases respectively, with 14 bases between them. This CDR3 is built from 14 residues. Germline V gene lookup returns CDR1 MDHEN and CDR2 SYDVKM. This chain's CDR3 is CASRPGGGPYEQYF. In nucleotides, the CDR3 is TGTGCCAGCAGACCAGGGGGGGGACCCTACGAGCAGTACTTC.

The chain is built from TRBV5-1 and TRBJ2-3, with 11 positions matching TRBD2. This CDR3 spans 17 amino acids. From germline, CDR1 is SGHRS and CDR2 YFSETQ. The junction had 9 bases not matched to a gene; V was cut back by 2 bases and J by 4 bases. DNA for the CDR3: TGCGCCAGCAGCTTCGGACTAGCGGGCGGTTTGGCAGATACGCAGTATTTT. Translated, it gives CASSFGLAGGLADTQYF.

This clone appeared a single time. The chain uses TRBV19 and TRBJ2-1; no clear D. Germline CDR1 and CDR2: LNHDA and SQIVND (reference sequence). This CDR3 comprises 12 residues. Trimming removed 4 bases from V and 9 bases from J, with 10 bases in between. CDR3 region: CASSKTPAEQFF. The DNA for the CDR3 is TGTGCCAGTAGTAAGACACCGGCTGAGCAGTTCTTC.

The V gene is TRBV3-1 (or the pseudogene TRBV3-2), the J gene TRBJ2-7; 9 bases agree with TRBD2. Germline V gives CDR1 LGHDT, CDR2 YNNKEL (reference sequence). There are 14 residues in the CDR3. V trimming: 10 bases; J trimming: 7 bases; junction bases outside the gene matches: 14. CDR3 protein: CATLLGGRAQEQYF. In nucleotides, the CDR3 is TGTGCCACCCTCCTAGGCGGGAGGGCCCAAGAGCAGTACTTC.

The sample holds one count of this clone. The chain couples TRBV9 to TRBJ2-7; D is undetermined. V was shortened by 2 bases and J by 0 bases, with 12 bases between the two germline ends. Per the germline V gene, CDR1 is SGDLS and CDR2 is YYNGEE. This CDR3 contains 15 residues. The CDR3 loop reads CASSVSFGHSYEQYF. The CDR3 nucleotides are TGTGCCAGCAGCGTGAGCTTCGGGCACTCCTACGAGCAGTACTTC.

The chain recombines TRBV6-5 with TRBJ2-7, with 8 nucleotides matching TRBD2. The CDR3 is made up of 12 amino acids. The V gene end was trimmed by 8 bases and the J gene end by 4 bases; junction bases not matched to a gene: 4. Germline V gene data show CDR1 as MNHEY and CDR2 as SVGAGI. CDR3 protein: CASGLAPYEQYF. CDR3 coding DNA: TGTGCCAGCGGACTAGCCCCGTACGAGCAGTACTTC.

CDR3 DNA sequence: TGCGCCAGCAGCCAAGATCGTCGGACAGTCAGCGAGCAGTACTTC. Encoded protein: CASSQDRRTVSEQYF. The V gene is TRBV4-1, the J gene TRBJ2-7; a weak D match, TRBD1 (6 bases). This CDR3 region has 15 residues. Between the trimmed V and J ends, which lost 0 bases and 6 bases, there was a span of 15 bases. Per the germline V gene, CDR1 is MGHRA and CDR2 is YSYEKL.